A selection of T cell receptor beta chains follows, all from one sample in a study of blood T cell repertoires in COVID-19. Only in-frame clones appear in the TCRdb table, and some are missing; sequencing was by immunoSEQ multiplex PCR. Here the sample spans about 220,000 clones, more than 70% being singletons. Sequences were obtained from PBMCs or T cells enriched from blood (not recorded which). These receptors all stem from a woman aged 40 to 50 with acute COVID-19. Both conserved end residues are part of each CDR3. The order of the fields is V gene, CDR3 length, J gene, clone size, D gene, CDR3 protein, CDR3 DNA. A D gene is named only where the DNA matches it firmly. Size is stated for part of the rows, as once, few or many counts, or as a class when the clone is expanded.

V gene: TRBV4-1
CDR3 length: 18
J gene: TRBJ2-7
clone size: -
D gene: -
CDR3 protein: CASSQDLLGAGETYEQYF
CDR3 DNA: TGCGCCAGCAGCCAAGATCTCCTGGGGGCCGGGGAGACCTACGAGCAGTACTTC

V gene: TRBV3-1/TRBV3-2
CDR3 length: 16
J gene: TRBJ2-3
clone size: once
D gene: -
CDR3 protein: CASSQDPASGGDTQYF
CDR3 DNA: TGTGCCAGCAGCCAAGATCCGGCGAGCGGCGGAGATACGCAGTATTTT

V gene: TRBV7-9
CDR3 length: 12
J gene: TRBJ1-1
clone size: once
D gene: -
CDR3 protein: CASSLLHMEAFF
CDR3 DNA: TGTGCCAGCAGCCTTCTGCACATGGAAGCTTTCTTT

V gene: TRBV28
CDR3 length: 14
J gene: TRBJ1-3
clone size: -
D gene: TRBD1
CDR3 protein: CASSPGGSGNTIYF
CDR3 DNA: TGTGCCAGCAGTCCAGGGGGCTCTGGAAACACCATATATTTT

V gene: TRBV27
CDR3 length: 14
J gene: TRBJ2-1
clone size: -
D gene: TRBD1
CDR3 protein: CAIAERGRSNEQFF
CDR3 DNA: TGTGCCATTGCTGAGAGGGGGCGGTCCAATGAGCAGTTCTTC

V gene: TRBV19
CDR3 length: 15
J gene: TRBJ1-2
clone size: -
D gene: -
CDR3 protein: CASSIIAGPLYGYTF
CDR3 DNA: TGTGCCAGTAGTATAATCGCAGGGCCTCTCTATGGCTACACCTTC

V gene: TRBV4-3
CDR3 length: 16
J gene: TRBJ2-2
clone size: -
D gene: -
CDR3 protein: CASSQDGNRVAGELFF
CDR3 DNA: TGCGCCAGCAGCCAAGATGGGAACAGGGTGGCCGGGGAGCTGTTTTTT

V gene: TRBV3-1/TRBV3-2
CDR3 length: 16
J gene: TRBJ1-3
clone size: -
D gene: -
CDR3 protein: CASSQVPGGAGNTIYF
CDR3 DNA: TGTGCCAGCAGCCAAGTGCCCGGAGGAGCTGGAAACACCATATATTTT

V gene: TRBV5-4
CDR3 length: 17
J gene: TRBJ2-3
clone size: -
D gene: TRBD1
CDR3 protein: CASSSPADRGEWNTQYF
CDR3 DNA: TGTGCCAGCAGCTCACCTGCGGACAGGGGCGAGTGGAATACGCAGTATTTT

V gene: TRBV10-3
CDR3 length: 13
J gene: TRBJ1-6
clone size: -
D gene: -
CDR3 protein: CAAQGRGNSPLHF
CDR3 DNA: TGTGCCGCCCAGGGAAGGGGAAATTCACCCCTCCACTTT

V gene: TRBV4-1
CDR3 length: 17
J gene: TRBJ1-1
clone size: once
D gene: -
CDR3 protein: CASSQEPPPSGIPEAFF
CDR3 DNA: TGCGCCAGCAGCCAGGAGCCCCCTCCGTCAGGGATCCCTGAAGCTTTCTTT

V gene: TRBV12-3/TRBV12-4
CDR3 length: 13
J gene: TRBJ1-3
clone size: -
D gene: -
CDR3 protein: CASSPISGNTIYF
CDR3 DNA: TGTGCCAGCAGTCCAATCTCTGGAAACACCATATATTTT

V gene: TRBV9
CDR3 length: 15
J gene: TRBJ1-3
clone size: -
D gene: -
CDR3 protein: CASSVSGGQGNTIYF
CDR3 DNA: TGTGCCAGCAGCGTATCGGGGGGGCAAGGAAACACCATATATTTT

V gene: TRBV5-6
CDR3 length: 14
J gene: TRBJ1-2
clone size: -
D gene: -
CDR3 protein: CASSLWTENYGYTF
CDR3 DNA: TGTGCCAGCAGCCTATGGACAGAAAACTATGGCTACACCTTC

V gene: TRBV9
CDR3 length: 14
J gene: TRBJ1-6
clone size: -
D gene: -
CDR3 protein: CASSADSENSPLHF
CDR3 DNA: TGTGCCAGCAGCGCCGACAGCGAGAATTCACCCCTCCACTTT

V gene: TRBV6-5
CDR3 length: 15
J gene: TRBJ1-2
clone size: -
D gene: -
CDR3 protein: CATHPGGTSNYGYTF
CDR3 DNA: TGTGCCACACACCCCGGAGGGACCTCTAACTATGGCTACACCTTC

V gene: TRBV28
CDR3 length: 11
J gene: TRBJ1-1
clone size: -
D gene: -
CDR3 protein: CASRLKAEAFF
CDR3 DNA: TGTGCCAGCAGACTAAAGGCTGAAGCTTTCTTT

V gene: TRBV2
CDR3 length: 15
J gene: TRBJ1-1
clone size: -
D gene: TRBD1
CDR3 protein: CASQRDRTGEREAFF
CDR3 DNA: TGTGCCAGCCAAAGGGATAGGACAGGGGAAAGGGAAGCTTTCTTT

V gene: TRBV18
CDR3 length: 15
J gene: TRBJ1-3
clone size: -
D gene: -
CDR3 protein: CASSLDGDSGNTIYF
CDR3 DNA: TGTGCCAGCTCCCTCGACGGAGACTCTGGAAACACCATATATTTT

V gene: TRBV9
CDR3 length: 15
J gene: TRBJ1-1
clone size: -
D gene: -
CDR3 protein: CASSVVTGSGTEAFF
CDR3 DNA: TGTGCCAGCAGCGTAGTTACGGGAAGTGGCACTGAAGCTTTCTTT

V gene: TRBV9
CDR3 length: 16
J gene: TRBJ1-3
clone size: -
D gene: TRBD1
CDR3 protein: CASSPGTGGSGNTIYF
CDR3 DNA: TGTGCCAGCAGCCCCGGGACAGGGGGCAGTGGAAACACCATATATTTT

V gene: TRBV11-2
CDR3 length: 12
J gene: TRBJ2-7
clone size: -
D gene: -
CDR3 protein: CASSPFGYEQYF
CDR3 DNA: TGTGCCAGCAGTCCCTTCGGCTACGAGCAGTACTTC

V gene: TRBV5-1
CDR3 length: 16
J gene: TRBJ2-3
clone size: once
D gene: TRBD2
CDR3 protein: CASSLGGGGARDTQYF
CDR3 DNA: TGCGCCAGCAGCTTGGGCGGCGGGGGGGCCCGGGATACGCAGTATTTT

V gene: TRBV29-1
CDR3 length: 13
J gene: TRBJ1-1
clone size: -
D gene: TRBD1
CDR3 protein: CSARQGRDTEAFF
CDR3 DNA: TGCAGCGCCCGACAGGGTAGGGACACTGAAGCTTTCTTT

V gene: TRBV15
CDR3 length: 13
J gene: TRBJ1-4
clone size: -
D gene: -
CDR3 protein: CATNGNVGEKLFF
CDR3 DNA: TGTGCCACCAACGGGAACGTTGGTGAAAAACTGTTTTTT

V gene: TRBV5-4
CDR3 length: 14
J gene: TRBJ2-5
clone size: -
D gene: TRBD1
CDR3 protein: CASSFRGRRETQYF
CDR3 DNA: TGTGCCAGCAGCTTCAGGGGGCGGAGGGAGACCCAGTACTTC

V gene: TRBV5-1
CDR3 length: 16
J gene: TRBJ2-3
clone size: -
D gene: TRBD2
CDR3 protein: CASSQELAMSTDTQYF
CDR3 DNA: TGCGCCAGCAGCCAGGAACTAGCGATGAGCACAGATACGCAGTATTTT

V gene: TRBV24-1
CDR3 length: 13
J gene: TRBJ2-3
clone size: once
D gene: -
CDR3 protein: CATSGAGTDTQYF
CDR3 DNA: TGTGCCACCAGTGGGGCTGGCACAGATACGCAGTATTTT

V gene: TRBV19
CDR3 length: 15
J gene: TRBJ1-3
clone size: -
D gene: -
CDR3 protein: CASTQGPSSGNTIYF
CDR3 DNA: TGTGCCAGTACACAGGGACCGAGCTCTGGAAACACCATATATTTT

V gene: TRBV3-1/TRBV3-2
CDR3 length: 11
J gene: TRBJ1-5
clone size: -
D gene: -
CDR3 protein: CASVQAQPQHF
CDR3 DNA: TGTGCCAGCGTTCAGGCTCAGCCCCAGCATTTT

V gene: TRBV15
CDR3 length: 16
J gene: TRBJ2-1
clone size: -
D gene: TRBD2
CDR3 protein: CATSSWTSGGRNEQFF
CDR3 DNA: TGTGCCACCAGCAGTTGGACTAGCGGTGGACGTAATGAGCAGTTCTTC

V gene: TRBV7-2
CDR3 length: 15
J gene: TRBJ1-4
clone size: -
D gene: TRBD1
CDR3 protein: CASSQRQGLGEKLFF
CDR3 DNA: TGTGCCAGCAGCCAAAGACAGGGGCTGGGTGAAAAACTGTTTTTT

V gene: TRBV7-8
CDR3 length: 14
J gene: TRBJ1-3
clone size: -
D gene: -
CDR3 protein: CASSLSDSGNTIYF
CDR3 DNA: TGTGCCAGCAGCTTAAGCGACTCTGGAAACACCATATATTTT

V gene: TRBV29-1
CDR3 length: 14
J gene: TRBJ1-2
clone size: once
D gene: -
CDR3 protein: CSVEEDQATYGYTF
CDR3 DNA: TGCAGCGTTGAAGAGGATCAGGCGACCTATGGCTACACCTTC

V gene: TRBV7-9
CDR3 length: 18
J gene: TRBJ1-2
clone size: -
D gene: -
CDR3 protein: CASSLEGGASFSSYGYTF
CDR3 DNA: TGTGCCAGCAGCTTAGAAGGCGGAGCCTCCTTCTCTAGCTATGGCTACACCTTC

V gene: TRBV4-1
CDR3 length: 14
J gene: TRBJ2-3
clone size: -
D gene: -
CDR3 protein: CASRGSGSTDTQYF
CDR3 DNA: TGCGCCAGCAGGGGCAGCGGGAGCACAGATACGCAGTATTTT

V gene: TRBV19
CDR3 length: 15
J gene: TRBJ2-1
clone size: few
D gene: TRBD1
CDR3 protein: CASSPDRGFYNEQFF
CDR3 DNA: TGTGCCAGTAGCCCCGACAGGGGCTTCTACAATGAGCAGTTCTTC

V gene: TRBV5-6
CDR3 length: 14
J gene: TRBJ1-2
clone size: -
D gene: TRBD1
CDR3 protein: CASSLTGQTYGYTF
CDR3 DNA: TGTGCCAGCAGCTTAACGGGACAGACCTATGGCTACACCTTC

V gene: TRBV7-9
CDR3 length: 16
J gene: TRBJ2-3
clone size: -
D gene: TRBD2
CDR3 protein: CASSPRGGRATDTQYF
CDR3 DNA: TGTGCCAGCAGCCCTAGGGGCGGGAGGGCCACAGATACGCAGTATTTT

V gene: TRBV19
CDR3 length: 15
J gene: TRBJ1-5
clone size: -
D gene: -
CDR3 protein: CASSITARGSQPQHF
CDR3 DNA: TGTGCCAGTAGTATTACTGCGCGGGGAAGTCAGCCCCAGCATTTT

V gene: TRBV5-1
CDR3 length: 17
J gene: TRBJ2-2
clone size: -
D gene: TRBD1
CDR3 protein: CASSLVVGQGASGELFF
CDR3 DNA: TGCGCCAGCAGCTTGGTTGTAGGACAGGGGGCATCCGGGGAGCTGTTTTTT

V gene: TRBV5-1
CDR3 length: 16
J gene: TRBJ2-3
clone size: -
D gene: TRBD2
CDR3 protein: CASSTGTSGGQHTQYF
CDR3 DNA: TGCGCCAGCAGCACCGGGACTAGCGGGGGACAACATACGCAGTATTTT

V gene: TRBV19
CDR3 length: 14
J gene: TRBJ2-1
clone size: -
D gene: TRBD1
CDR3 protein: CASSKDRSVNEQFF
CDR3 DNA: TGTGCCAGTAGCAAGGACAGGTCCGTCAATGAGCAGTTCTTC

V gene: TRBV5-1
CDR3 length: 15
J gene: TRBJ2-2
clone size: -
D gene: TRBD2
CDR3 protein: CASRPSGANTGELFF
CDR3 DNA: TGCGCCAGCAGGCCTAGCGGGGCCAACACCGGGGAGCTGTTTTTT

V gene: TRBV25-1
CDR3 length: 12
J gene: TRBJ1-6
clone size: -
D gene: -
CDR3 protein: CASSESVSPLHF
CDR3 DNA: TGTGCCAGCAGTGAATCTGTTTCACCCCTCCACTTT